This T cell receptor (beta chain) was captured in a study of blood T cells in healthy people across ages. Alongside a J-beta primer mix, a sample-barcoded 5' primer served in a second PCR lasting about 6 to 12 cycles. TCRdb reprocessed the 5' RACE reads via MiXCR and lists one record per CDR3 protein. The data hold roughly 1.9 million distinct CDR3 sequences, with about two fifths observed a single time. The CDR3 spans 17 residues. V was trimmed by 6 bases and J by 0 bases, leaving 15 bases between them. The germline gives CDR1 MGHRA, CDR2 YSYEKL. The V and J genes are TRBV4-1 and TRBJ2-6; D may be TRBD1 (6 bases). Sequenced material: blood. This TCR was recovered from a human donor in good health. The CDR3 sequence: CASRLTADSSGANVLTF. CDR3 DNA sequence: TGCGCCAGCAGACTAACGGCGGACAGCTCTGGGGCCAACGTCCTGACTTTC.